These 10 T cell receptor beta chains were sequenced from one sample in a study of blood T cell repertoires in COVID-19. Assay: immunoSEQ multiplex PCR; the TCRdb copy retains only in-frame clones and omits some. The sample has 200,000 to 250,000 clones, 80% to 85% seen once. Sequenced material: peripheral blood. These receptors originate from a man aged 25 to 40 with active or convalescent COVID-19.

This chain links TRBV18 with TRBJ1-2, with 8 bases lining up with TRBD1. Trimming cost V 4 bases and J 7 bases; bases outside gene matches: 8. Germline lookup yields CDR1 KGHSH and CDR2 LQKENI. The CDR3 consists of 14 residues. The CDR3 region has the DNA TGTGCCAGCTCACTGACGACAGGGGAGGCTGGCTACACCTTC. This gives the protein CASSLTTGEAGYTF.

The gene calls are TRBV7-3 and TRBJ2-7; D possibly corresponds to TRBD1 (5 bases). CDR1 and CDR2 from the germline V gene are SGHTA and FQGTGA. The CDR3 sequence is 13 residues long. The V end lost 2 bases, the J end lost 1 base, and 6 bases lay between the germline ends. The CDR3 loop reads CASSLGASYEQYF. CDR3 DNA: TGTGCCAGCAGCTTAGGGGCTTCCTACGAGCAGTACTTC.

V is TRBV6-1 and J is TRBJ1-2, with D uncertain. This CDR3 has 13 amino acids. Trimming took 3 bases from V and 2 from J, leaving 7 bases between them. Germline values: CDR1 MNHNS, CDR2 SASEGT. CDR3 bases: TGTGCCAGCAGTGATAACACCAACTATGGCTACACCTTC. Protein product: CASSDNTNYGYTF.

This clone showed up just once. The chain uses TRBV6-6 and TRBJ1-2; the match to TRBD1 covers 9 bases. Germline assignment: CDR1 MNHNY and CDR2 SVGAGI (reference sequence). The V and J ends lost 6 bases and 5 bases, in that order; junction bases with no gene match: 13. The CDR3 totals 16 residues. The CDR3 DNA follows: TGTGCCAGCAGCCCCGGGACAGGGCCAAACCTTTATGGCTACACCTTC. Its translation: CASSPGTGPNLYGYTF.

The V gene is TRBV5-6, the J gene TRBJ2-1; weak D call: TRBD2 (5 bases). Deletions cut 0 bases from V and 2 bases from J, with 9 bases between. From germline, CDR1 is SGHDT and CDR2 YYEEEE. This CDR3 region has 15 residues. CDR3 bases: TGTGCCAGCAGCTTGGGCCGGACTGCCTACAATGAGCAGTTCTTC. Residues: CASSLGRTAYNEQFF.

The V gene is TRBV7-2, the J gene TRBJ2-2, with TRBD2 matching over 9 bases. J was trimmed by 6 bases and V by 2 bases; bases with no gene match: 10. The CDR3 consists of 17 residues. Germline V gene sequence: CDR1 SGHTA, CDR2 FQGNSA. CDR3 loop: CASSLISAGGPAGELFF. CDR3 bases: TGTGCCAGCAGCTTAATATCGGCGGGAGGGCCAGCCGGGGAGCTGTTTTTT.

In nucleotides, the CDR3 is TGTGCCAGCAGTCGGCGGGGATCCCCGGGGCAGTACTTC. It is translated as CASSRRGSPGQYF. The chain uses TRBV28 and TRBJ2-7, with D possibly TRBD2 on 6 matching bases. Germline CDR1 and CDR2: MDHEN and SYDVKM. The CDR3 runs 13 residues. V dropped 5 bases and J dropped 9 bases, with 17 bases sitting between them. Full variable domain (remainder filled in from reference TRBV28 and TRBJ2-7): DVKVTQSSRYLVKRTGEKVFLECVQDMDHENMFWYRQDPGLGLRLIYFSYDVKMKEKGDIPEGYSVSREKKERFSLILESASTNQTSMYLCASSRRGSPGQYFGPGTRLTVT.

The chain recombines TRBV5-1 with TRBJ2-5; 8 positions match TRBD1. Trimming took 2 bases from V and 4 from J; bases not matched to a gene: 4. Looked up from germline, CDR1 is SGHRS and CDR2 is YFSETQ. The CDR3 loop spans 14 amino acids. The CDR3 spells CASSLGQGLETQYF. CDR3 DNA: TGCGCCAGCAGCTTAGGACAGGGCTTAGAGACCCAGTACTTC. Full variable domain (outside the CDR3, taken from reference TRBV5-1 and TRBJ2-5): KAGVTQTPRYLIKTRGQQVTLSCSPISGHRSVSWYQQTPGQGLQFLFEYFSETQRNKGNFPGRFSGRQFSNSRSEMNVSTLELGDSALYLCASSLGQGLETQYFGPGTRLLVL.

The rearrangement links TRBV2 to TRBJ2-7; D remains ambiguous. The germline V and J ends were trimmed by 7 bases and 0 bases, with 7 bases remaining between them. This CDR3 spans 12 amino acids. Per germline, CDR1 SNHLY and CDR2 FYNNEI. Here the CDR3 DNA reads TGTGCCAGCACCGTCAGCTCCTACGAGCAGTACTTC. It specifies CASTVSSYEQYF.

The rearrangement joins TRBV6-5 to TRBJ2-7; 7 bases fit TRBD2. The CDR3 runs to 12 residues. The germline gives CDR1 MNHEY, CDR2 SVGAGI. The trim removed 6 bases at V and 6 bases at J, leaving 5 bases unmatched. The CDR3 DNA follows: TGTGCCAGCAGCCGAGGGGAGGGCGAGCAGTACTTC. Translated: CASSRGEGEQYF.